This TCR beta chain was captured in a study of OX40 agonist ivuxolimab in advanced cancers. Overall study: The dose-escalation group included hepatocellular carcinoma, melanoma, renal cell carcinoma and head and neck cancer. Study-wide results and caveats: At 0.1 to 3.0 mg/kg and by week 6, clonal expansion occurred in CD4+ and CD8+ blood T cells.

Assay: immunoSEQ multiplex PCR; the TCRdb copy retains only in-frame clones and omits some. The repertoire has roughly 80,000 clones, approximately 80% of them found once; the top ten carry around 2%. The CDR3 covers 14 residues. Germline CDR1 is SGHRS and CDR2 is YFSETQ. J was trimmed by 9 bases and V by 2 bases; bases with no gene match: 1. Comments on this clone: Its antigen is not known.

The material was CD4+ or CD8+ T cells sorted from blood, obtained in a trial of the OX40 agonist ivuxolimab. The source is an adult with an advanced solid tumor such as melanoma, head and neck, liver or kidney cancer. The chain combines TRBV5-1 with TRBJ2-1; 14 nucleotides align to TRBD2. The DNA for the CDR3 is TGCGCCAGCAGCTTAGGACTAGCGGGAGGTGAGCAGTTCTTC. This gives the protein CASSLGLAGGEQFF.